This T cell receptor beta chain is drawn from a study of blood T cell repertoires in COVID-19. With V trimmed by 5 bases and J by 7 bases, 5 bases remained unmatched. CDR1 is MNHEY, CDR2 SVGAGI, per germline. The CDR3 length is 12 residues. TCRdb keeps only in-frame clones here, not all; method: immunoSEQ multiplex PCR. The sample lists more than 200,000 clones, about 80% occurring once. What was sequenced was peripheral blood. The origin of this receptor is a woman between 35 and 50 years old with active or convalescent COVID-19. The chain recombines TRBV6-5 with TRBJ2-7; TRBD2 aligns across 7 bases. In DNA, the CDR3 is TGTGCCAGCAGTATAGCGGGTCGGGAGCAGTACTTC. It translates to CASSIAGREQYF.